This T cell receptor beta chain is from a study of human T cells and chemical hapten exposure. Background on the study: Minor pooled library volume differences mainly drove per-sample TCR yield variation. Points from the study as a whole: Significantly greater numbers of large CDR3 similarity clusters came from expanded TCRs than from controls.

Documented time point: patch test 3, about 24 weeks after DPC sensitization. Stated treatment: therapeutic diphenylcyclopropenone sensitization with weekly scalp DPC. TCRdb fed the RACE reads into MiXCR, producing one record per CDR3 protein. The table lists over 65,000 distinct CDR3 sequences, around 10% of them singletons. With regard to this clonotype: What it binds is not known.

Germline CDR1 and CDR2: MDHEN and SYDVKM. This CDR3 contains 14 residues. V trimming: 2 bases; J trimming: 3 bases; junction bases outside the gene matches: 1. This clonotype was sampled from a woman between 50 and 59 years old with alopecia areata. Some clones in this sample may be carry-over from other donors' samples. The chain combines TRBV28 with TRBJ1-5, with 7 bases matching TRBD1. Specimen: whole blood, collected in connection with sensitization to the hapten diphenylcyclopropenone (DPC). DNA of the CDR3: TGTGCCAGCAGTTTAACAGGGGCCAATCAGCCCCAGCATTTT. Translating gives CASSLTGANQPQHF.